The 13 T cell receptor beta chains below come from one sample, sequenced in a study of blood T cells in healthy people across ages. A J-beta primer mix and a sample-barcoded 5' primer were used in a second PCR of about 6 to 12 cycles. TCRdb passed the 5' RACE reads through MiXCR, listing each CDR3 protein once. The sample lists 1.5 million to 2 million distinct CDR3 sequences; about 49% were seen once. Source material: blood. The receptor set was obtained from a woman in her thirties or forties in good health.

V and J are TRBV28 and TRBJ2-7, with D possibly called TRBD1 or TRBD2 (5 bases each). The V and J ends lost 4 bases and 1 base respectively, with 17 bases between them. The germline V gene encodes CDR1 MDHEN and CDR2 SYDVKM. This CDR3 has 16 amino acids. CDR3 sequence reads: CASSSASRDGSYEQYF. CDR3 in DNA: TGTGCCAGCAGTTCTGCCAGCCGGGACGGGTCCTACGAGCAGTACTTC. The whole variable domain, filled in from reference TRBV28 and TRBJ2-7, reads DVKVTQSSRYLVKRTGEKVFLECVQDMDHENMFWYRQDPGLGLRLIYFSYDVKMKEKGDIPEGYSVSREKKERFSLILESASTNQTSMYLCASSSASRDGSYEQYFGPGTRLTVT.

This clonotype was recorded a few times. The chain is built from TRBV24-1 and TRBJ2-1, with 11 bases that match TRBD2. This CDR3 has 15 amino acids. Germline V gives CDR1 KGHDR, CDR2 SFDVKD. V lost 5 bases, J lost 8 bases, and 7 bases stayed unmatched. The CDR3 coding sequence is TGTGCCACCAGTGTTACTAGCGGGGGCCGATATGAGCAGTTCTTC. It specifies CATSVTSGGRYEQFF.

Only a few counts were recorded for this clonotype. J is TRBJ2-7 and V is TRBV10-3; no clear D gene. CDR3 size: 15 residues. Germline CDR1 is ENHRY and CDR2 is SYGVKD. V lost 0 bases and J 6 bases, leaving 15 bases between the germline ends. CDR3 loop: CAISESTLTAGEQYF. CDR3 DNA sequence: TGTGCCATCAGTGAGTCGACTCTGACGGCTGGCGAGCAGTACTTC.

This clonotype was seen more than once but under ten times. The chain has TRBV29-1 and TRBJ2-7, with D possibly being TRBD1 or TRBD2 (5 bases each). Germline CDR1 and CDR2: SQVTM and ANQGSEA. V lost 5 bases and J 5 bases, leaving 13 bases between the germline ends. CDR3 length: 12 residues. CDR3 DNA sequence: TGCAGCGTTTATTCGAGGGGCAACGAGCAGTACTTC. This sequence encodes CSVYSRGNEQYF.

The gene calls are TRBV5-1 and TRBJ2-5; no definite D call. V lost 7 bases, J lost 3 bases, and 13 bases lay in between. The V gene's germline CDR1 is SGHRS and CDR2 YFSETQ. The CDR3 is 13 amino acids. The chain's CDR3 is CASRAPVKETQYF. The CDR3 nucleotides read TGCGCCAGCCGGGCACCCGTTAAAGAGACCCAGTACTTC.

A note on this clonotype: A much larger clone lies a single base off, so this may be a read error. V usage is TRBV7-2 and J usage is TRBJ2-1, with D perhaps TRBD1 or TRBD2 (5 bases each). V lost 4 bases and J 10 bases, leaving 17 bases between the germline ends. The CDR3 has 14 amino acids. In germline, CDR1 is SGHTA, CDR2 FQGNSA. CDR3 in amino acids: CASSSGPGSYEQFF. The CDR3 DNA reads TGTGCCAGCAGCTCGGGACCGGGCTCCTACGAGCAGTTCTTC.

The CDR3 DNA sequence: TGTGCCAGCAGCCGGATGGGCCTAGCTACCTACAATGAGCAGTTCTTC. Translating gives CASSRMGLATYNEQFF. The J gene is TRBJ2-1, the V gene TRBV7-2, with D perhaps matching TRBD2 (5 bases). V lost 5 bases and J lost 2, with 16 bases in between. The CDR3 extends over 16 amino acids. CDR1 and CDR2 from the germline V gene are SGHTA and FQGNSA.

This chain connects TRBV4-2 to TRBJ2-5; tentatively, D is TRBD2 (5 bases). CDR1 is LGHNA and CDR2 is YNFKEQ in the germline V gene. There are 15 residues in the CDR3. V lost 4 bases, J lost 2 bases, and 14 bases lay in between. CDR3 protein: CASSPSPDLQETQYF. CDR3 sequence (DNA): TGTGCCAGCAGCCCGTCGCCGGACTTACAAGAGACCCAGTACTTC.

For this clonotype: A much larger clone lies one base from this, so it may be a read error. The chain carries TRBV6-4 and TRBJ2-3, with TRBD2 matching over 8 bases. Germline V CDR1 and CDR2: MRHNA, SNTAGT. Germline trimming cut 2 bases from V and 1 base from J; bases unmatched to any gene: 2. This CDR3 is 15 amino acids long. The CDR3 coding sequence is TGTGCCAGCAGTGACGCGGGGGGAGGCACAGATACGCAGTATTTT. It encodes CASSDAGGGTDTQYF.

This clonotype has more than one count but fewer than ten. V is TRBV10-1 and J is TRBJ2-7; TRBD2 is a possible D gene (6 bases). The better agreement between TRBJ2-4 and the DNA end casts doubt on the J call. CDR1 is WNHNN, CDR2 SYGVQD, per germline (reference sequence). The CDR3 spans 13 residues. CDR3 bases: TGCGCCAGCAGTGAGGGGGGACTGGACATTCAGTACTTC. Its protein product is CASSEGGLDIQYF.

This clonotype has only a few counts. The chain uses TRBV13 and TRBJ2-5, with D possibly matching TRBD1 (5 bases). V gave up 1 base and J gave up 3 bases, with 12 bases separating them. The V gene's germline CDR1 is PRHDT and CDR2 FYEKMQ (reference sequence). The CDR3 runs 15 residues. Here the CDR3 DNA reads TGTGCCAGCAGCTTAGTACCAGGGTCGGAAGAGACCCAGTACTTC. This encodes CASSLVPGSEETQYF.

The rearrangement links TRBV4-1 to TRBJ1-2, with D unresolved. CDR3 length equals 12 residues. V was shortened by 2 bases and J by 13 bases, with 14 bases between the two germline ends. Germline V lookup: CDR1 MGHRA, CDR2 YSYEKL. The CDR3 is CASSQYEGPPTF. The CDR3, as DNA: TGCGCCAGCAGCCAATATGAAGGGCCGCCCACCTTC.

The chain uses TRBV5-1 and TRBJ2-5; D not resolved. Trimming stripped 0 bases from V and 11 bases from J, with 17 bases between. Germline-derived CDR1 and CDR2 are SGHRS and YFSETQ. The CDR3 loop spans 14 amino acids. DNA of the CDR3: TGCGCCAGCAGCTTGGAGTCATATTTGGATGAGCAGTACTTC. Residues: CASSLESYLDEQYF.